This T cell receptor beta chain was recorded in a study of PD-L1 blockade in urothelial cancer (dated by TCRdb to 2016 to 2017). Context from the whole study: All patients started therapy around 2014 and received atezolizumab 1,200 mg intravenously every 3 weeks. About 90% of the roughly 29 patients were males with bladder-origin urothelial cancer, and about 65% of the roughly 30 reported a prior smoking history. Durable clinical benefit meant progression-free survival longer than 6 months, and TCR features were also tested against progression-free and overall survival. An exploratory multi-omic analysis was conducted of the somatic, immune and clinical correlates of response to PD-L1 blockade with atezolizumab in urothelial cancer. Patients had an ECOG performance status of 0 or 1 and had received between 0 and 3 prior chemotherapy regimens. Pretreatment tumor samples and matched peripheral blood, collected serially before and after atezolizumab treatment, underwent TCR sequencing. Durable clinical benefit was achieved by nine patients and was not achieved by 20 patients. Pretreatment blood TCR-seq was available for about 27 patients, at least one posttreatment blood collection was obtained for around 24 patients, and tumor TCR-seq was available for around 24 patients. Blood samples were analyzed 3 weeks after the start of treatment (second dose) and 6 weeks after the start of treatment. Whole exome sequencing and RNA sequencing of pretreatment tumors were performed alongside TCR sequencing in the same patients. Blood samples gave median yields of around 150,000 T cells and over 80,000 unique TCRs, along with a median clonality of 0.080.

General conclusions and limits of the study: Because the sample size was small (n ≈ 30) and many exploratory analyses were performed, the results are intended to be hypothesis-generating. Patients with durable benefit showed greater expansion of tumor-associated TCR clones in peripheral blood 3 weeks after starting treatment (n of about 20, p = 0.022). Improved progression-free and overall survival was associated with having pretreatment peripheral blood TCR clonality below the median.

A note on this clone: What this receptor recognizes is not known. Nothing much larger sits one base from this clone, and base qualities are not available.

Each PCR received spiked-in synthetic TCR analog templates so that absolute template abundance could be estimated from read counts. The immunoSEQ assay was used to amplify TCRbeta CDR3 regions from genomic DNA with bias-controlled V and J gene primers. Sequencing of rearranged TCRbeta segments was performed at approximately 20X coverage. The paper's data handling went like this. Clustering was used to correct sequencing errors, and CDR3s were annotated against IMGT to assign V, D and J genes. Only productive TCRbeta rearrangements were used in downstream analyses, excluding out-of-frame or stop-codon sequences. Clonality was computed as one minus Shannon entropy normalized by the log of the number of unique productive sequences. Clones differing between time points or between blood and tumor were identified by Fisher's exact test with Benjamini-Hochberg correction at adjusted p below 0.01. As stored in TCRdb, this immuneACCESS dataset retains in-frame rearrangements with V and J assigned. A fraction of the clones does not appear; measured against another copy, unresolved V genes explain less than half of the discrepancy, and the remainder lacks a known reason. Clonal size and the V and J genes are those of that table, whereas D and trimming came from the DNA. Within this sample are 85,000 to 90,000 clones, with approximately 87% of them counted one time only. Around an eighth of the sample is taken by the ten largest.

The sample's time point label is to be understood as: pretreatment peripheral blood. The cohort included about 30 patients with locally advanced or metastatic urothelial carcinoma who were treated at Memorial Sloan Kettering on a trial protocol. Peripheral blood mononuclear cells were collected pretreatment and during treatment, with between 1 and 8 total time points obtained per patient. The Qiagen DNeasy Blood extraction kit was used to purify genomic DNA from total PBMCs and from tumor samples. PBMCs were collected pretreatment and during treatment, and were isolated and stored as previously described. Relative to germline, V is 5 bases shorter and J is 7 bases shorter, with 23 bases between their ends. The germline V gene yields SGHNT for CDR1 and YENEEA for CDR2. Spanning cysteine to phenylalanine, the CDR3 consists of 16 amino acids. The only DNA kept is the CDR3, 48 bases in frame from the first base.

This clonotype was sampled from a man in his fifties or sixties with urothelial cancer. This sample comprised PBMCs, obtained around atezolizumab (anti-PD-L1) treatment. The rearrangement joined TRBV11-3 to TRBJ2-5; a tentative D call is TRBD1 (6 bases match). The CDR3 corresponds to CASSPGGRSDSWTQYF. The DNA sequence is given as TGTGCCAGCAGCCCTGGGGGCAGGTCAGACTCATGGACCCAGTACTTC.